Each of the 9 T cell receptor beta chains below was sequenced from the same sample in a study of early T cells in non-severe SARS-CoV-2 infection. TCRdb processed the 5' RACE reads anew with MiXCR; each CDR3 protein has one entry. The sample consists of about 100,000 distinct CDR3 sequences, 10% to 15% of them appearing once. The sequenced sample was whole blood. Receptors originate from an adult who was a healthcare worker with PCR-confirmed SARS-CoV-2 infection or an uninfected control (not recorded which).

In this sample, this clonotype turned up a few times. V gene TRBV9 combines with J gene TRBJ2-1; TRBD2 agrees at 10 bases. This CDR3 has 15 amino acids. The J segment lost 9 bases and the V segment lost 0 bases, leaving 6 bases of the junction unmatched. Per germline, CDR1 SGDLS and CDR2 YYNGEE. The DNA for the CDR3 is TGTGCCAGCAGCGTAGAACCTAGCGGGAGCGTTGAGCAGTTCTTC. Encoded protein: CASSVEPSGSVEQFF. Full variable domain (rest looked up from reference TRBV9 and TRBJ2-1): DSGVTQTPKHLITATGQRVTLRCSPRSGDLSVYWYQQSLDQGLQFLIQYYNGEERAKGNILERFSAQQFPDLHSELNLSSLELGDSALYFCASSVEPSGSVEQFFGPGTRLTVL.

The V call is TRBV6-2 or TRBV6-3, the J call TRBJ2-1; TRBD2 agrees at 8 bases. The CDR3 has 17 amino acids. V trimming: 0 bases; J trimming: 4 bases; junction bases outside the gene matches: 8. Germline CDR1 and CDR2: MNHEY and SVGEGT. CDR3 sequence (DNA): TGTGCCAGCAGTTACTCGACGCGGGAGGCCCTATACAATGAGCAGTTCTTC. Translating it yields CASSYSTREALYNEQFF.

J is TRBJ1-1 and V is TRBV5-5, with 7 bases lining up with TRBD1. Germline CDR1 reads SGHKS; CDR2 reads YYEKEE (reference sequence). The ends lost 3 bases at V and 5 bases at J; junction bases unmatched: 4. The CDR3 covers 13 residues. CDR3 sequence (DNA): TGTGCCAGCAGCTCAGGGGGATGGACTGAAGCTTTCTTT. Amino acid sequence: CASSSGGWTEAFF.

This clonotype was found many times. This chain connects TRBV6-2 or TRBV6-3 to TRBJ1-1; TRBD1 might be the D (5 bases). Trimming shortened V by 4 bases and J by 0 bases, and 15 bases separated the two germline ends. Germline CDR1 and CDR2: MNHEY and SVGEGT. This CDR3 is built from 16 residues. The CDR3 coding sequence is TGTGCCAGCAGTTGGGGGGAGGGGAGAGTGAACACTGAAGCTTTCTTT. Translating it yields CASSWGEGRVNTEAFF.

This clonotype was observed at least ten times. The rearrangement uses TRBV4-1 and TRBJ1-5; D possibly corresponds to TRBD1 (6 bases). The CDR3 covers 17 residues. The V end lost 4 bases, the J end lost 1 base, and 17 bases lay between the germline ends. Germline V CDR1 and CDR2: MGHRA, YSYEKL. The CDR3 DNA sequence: TGCGCCAGCAGCCGCGAACAGGGAGGTCGGAGCAATCAGCCCCAGCATTTT. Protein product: CASSREQGGRSNQPQHF.

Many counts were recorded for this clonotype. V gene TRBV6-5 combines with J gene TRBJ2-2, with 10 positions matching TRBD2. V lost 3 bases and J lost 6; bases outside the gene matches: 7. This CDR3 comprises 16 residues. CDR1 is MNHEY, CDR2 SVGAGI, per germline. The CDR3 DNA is TGTGCCAGCAGTTATAGTGCTAGCGGGAGTCCCGGGGAGCTGTTTTTT. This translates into CASSYSASGSPGELFF.

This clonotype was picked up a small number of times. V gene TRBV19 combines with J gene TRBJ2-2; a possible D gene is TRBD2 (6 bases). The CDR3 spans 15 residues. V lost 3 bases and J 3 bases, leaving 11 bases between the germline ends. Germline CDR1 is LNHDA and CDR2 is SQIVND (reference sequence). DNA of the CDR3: TGTGCCAGTAGTATTCCCGGGAGCGACACCGGGGAGCTGTTTTTT. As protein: CASSIPGSDTGELFF. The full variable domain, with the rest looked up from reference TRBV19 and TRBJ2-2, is DGGITQSPKYLFRKEGQNVTLSCEQNLNHDAMYWYRQDPGQGLRLIYYSQIVNDFQKGDIAEGYSVSREKKESFPLTVTSAQKNPTAFYLCASSIPGSDTGELFFGEGSRLTVL.

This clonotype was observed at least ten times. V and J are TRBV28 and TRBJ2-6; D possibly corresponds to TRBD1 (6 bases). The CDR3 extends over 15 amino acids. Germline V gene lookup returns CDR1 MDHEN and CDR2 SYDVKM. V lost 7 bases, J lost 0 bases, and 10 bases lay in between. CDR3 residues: CASKQGTSGANVLTF. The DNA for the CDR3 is TGTGCCAGCAAGCAGGGGACCTCTGGGGCCAACGTCCTGACTTTC.

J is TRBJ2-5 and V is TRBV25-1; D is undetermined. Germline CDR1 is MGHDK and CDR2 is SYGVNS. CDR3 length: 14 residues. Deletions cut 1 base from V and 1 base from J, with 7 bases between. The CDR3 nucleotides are TGTGCCAGCAGTGAATTATCGATCCAAGAGACCCAGTACTTC. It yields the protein CASSELSIQETQYF.